The 25 T cell receptor beta chains below were found in one sample sequenced in a study of cytomegalovirus exposure and HLA in healthy donors (dated by TCRdb to the late 2010s). Receptor amplification or capture employed the immunoSEQ multiplex PCR assay. For the multiplex PCR, a mixture combining 60 forward primers for TCR Vbeta segments and 13 reverse primers for TCR Jbeta segments was used. Entries here come from immuneACCESS through TCRdb and include only in-frame sequences with V and J called. Some clones fail to appear in such tables; in the studies checked, an unresolved V gene covers under half of the shortfall, and the cause of the remainder is unknown. Recorded for this sample are about 140,000 clones; about 74% of them occurred a single time. 3.1% of the sample comes from the top ten. Sequenced sample: PBMCs. The receptors were sampled from a man between 40 and 49 years old in good health and CMV-seronegative.

V gene TRBV7-9 combines with J gene TRBJ2-7; no clear D gene. Germline CDR1 SEHNR, CDR2 FQNEAQ (reference sequence). V was pared by 4 bases and J by 8 bases, with 15 bases between. The CDR3 sequence is 13 residues long. The CDR3 nucleotides read TGTGCCAGCAGCTCCTTCGGAGATACCCAGCAGTACTTC. Its translation is CASSSFGDTQQYF.

This clone came up a few times. This sequence joins TRBV5-4 and TRBJ2-3; 7 positions match TRBD2. The germline V gene encodes CDR1 SGHNT and CDR2 YYREEE (reference sequence). Trimming at V came to 4 bases and at J to 3 bases, leaving 11 bases not matched to a gene. There are 16 residues in the CDR3. The CDR3 loop is CASSLRDYSITDTQYF. The DNA for the CDR3 is TGTGCCAGCAGCCTCCGGGACTACTCAATTACAGATACGCAGTATTTT.

The CDR3 spells CASTPWRTGEQFF. CDR3 nucleotides: TGTGCCAGCACCCCGTGGAGAACGGGTGAGCAGTTCTTC. The V and J genes are TRBV6-5 and TRBJ2-1; D is undetermined. This CDR3 is built from 13 residues. Trimming cost V 7 bases and J 9 bases, with 16 bases left between them. Germline V CDR1 and CDR2: MNHEY, SVGAGI.

The chain recombines TRBV5-4 with TRBJ2-3, with D tentatively TRBD1 (7 bases). Trimming removed 1 base at V and 4 bases at J, with 13 bases between. This CDR3 is 15 amino acids long. Germline V gene lookup returns CDR1 SGHNT and CDR2 YYREEE (reference sequence). In nucleotides, the CDR3 is TGTGCCAGCAGCTTGAGGGCAGGGGGGTCAGATACGCAGTATTTT. It is translated as CASSLRAGGSDTQYF.

The chain recombines TRBV6-1 with TRBJ2-7; TRBD2 might be the D (6 bases). The CDR3 sequence is 13 residues long. Per germline, CDR1 MNHNS and CDR2 SASEGT. The V end lost 6 bases, the J end lost 6 bases, and 15 bases lay between the germline ends. This chain's CDR3 is CASRARLESEQYF. CDR3 DNA sequence: TGTGCCAGCAGAGCCCGACTAGAGAGCGAGCAGTACTTC.

This sequence joins TRBV5-1 and TRBJ2-2; TRBD2 agrees at 8 bases. V gave up 5 bases and J gave up 1 base; unmatched junction bases: 4. This CDR3 has 15 amino acids. CDR1 is SGHRS, CDR2 YFSETQ, per germline. The CDR3 here is CASRITSGNTGELFF. The CDR3 DNA is TGCGCCAGCAGAATCACTAGCGGGAACACCGGGGAGCTGTTTTTT.

This chain joins TRBV7-9 and TRBJ2-2; D might be TRBD1 (6 bases). Trimming shortened V by 8 bases and J by 6 bases, and 10 bases separated the two germline ends. CDR3 size: 12 residues. Germline CDR1 SEHNR, CDR2 FQNEAQ (reference sequence). CDR3 protein: CASFWGPGELFF. The CDR3 coding sequence is TGTGCCAGCTTCTGGGGGCCCGGGGAGCTGTTTTTT. Full variable domain (outside the CDR3, taken from reference TRBV7-9 and TRBJ2-2): DTGVSQNPRHKITKRGQNVTFRCDPISEHNRLYWYRQTLGQGPEFLTYFQNEAQLEKSRLLSDRFSAERPKGSFSTLEIQRTEQGDSAMYLCASFWGPGELFFGEGSRLTVL.

This clone was detected only a few times. The CDR3 is CASSQTGTREQYF. As DNA, the CDR3 is TGTGCCAGCAGCCAAACCGGGACTAGGGAGCAGTACTTC. The rearrangement uses TRBV4-2 and TRBJ2-5; 8 bases agree with TRBD2. Germline assignment: CDR1 LGHNA and CDR2 YNFKEQ. CDR3 length: 13 amino acids. Germline trimming cut 2 bases from V and 11 bases from J; bases unmatched to any gene: 7.

This clone has just a few counts. V gene TRBV4-1 combines with J gene TRBJ1-4; weak D call: TRBD1 (5 bases). V was cut by 3 bases and J by 4 bases, with 9 bases left in between. CDR3 length equals 14 residues. The germline V gene has CDR1 MGHRA and CDR2 YSYEKL. The CDR3, as DNA: TGCGCCAGCAGCCACGGCAGGGATAATGAAAAACTGTTTTTT. Its translation: CASSHGRDNEKLFF.

This clone occurred once. The chain combines TRBV7-8 with TRBJ2-7, with 10 bases matching TRBD1. From germline, CDR1 is SGHVS and CDR2 FQNEAQ. V gave up 11 bases and J gave up 7 bases; unmatched junction bases: 14. This CDR3 has 14 residues. The CDR3 DNA reads as TGTGCCGTCCTACCGGGGACAGGGGCAAGGGAGCAGTACTTC. The encoded protein is CAVLPGTGAREQYF.

The chain carries TRBV19 and TRBJ1-6; D gene unclear. The CDR3 sequence is 13 residues long. The germline V and J ends were trimmed by 6 bases and 7 bases, with 10 bases remaining between them. From germline, CDR1 is LNHDA and CDR2 SQIVND (reference sequence). CDR3 in DNA: TGTGCCAGTAGGGAGACTTTAAATTCACCCCTCCACTTT. Its translation: CASRETLNSPLHF.

The chain couples TRBV27 to TRBJ1-2, with D perhaps matching TRBD1 (5 bases). With 3 bases removed from V and 3 bases from J, the gap between germline ends came to 17 bases. The CDR3 spans 16 residues. Germline CDR1 is MNHEY and CDR2 is SMNVEV (reference sequence). The CDR3: CASSFRSTGGDYGYTF. DNA for the CDR3: TGTGCCAGCAGTTTTCGGTCCACGGGGGGGGACTATGGCTACACCTTC.

The chain couples TRBV19 to TRBJ1-6; D gene unclear. The CDR3 has 13 residues. Germline V CDR1 and CDR2: LNHDA, SQIVND (reference sequence). V was cut by 5 bases and J by 7 bases, with 9 bases left in between. The CDR3 bases are TGTGCCAGTAGTCTGACACTGAATTCACCCCTCCACTTT. The encoded protein is CASSLTLNSPLHF.

This clone was seen more than once but under ten times. This rearrangement joins TRBV5-4 to TRBJ2-2, with a weak D call TRBD2 (7 bases). The CDR3 runs 16 residues. V lost 4 bases, J lost 3 bases, and 16 bases lay in between. Germline assignment: CDR1 SGHNT and CDR2 YYREEE (reference sequence). The CDR3 loop reads CASSPRGGSDTGELFF. DNA of the CDR3: TGTGCCAGCAGCCCAAGGGGGGGGTCAGACACCGGGGAGCTGTTTTTT.

Regarding this clone: This sample includes further DNA sequences coding for the same CDR3. The chain couples TRBV4-2 to TRBJ2-7, with 7 bases fitting TRBD1. The V segment lost 0 bases and the J segment 3 bases; nucleotides outside the gene matches: 2. The CDR3 is made up of 14 amino acids. CDR1 and CDR2 (germline): LGHNA, YNFKEQ. CDR3 amino acids: CASSQDRQGYEQYF. CDR3 DNA: TGTGCCAGCAGCCAAGATAGACAGGGCTACGAGCAGTACTTC.

The chain joins TRBV2 to TRBJ2-5, with 13 bases identical to TRBD2. The CDR3 has 16 residues. Trimming at V came to 2 bases and at J to 6 bases, leaving 6 bases not matched to a gene. In germline, CDR1 is SNHLY, CDR2 FYNNEI. CDR3: CASSEWTSGSTKTQYF. The CDR3 DNA follows: TGTGCCAGCAGTGAATGGACTAGCGGGAGTACTAAGACCCAGTACTTC.

This chain links TRBV5-1 with TRBJ2-1; TRBD2 agrees at 10 bases. The length of the CDR3 is 13 residues. The V segment lost 4 bases and the J segment 8 bases; nucleotides outside the gene matches: 3. CDR1 and CDR2 (germline): SGHRS, YFSETQ. The CDR3 spells CASSTSGNHEQFF. In DNA form, the CDR3 reads TGCGCCAGCAGCACTAGCGGGAACCATGAGCAGTTCTTC.

The chain joins TRBV5-1 to TRBJ2-7; the D gene is possibly TRBD2 (6 bases). Germline V gene lookup returns CDR1 SGHRS and CDR2 YFSETQ. Trimming left V 6 bases short and J 7 bases short, with 20 bases between. The CDR3 runs to 14 residues. CDR3 sequence reads: CASTGGAGPAEQYF. The CDR3 nucleotides read TGCGCCAGCACCGGAGGGGCGGGACCCGCGGAGCAGTACTTC.

This chain uses TRBV4-3 with TRBJ2-3; 7 positions match TRBD2. Unmatched junction bases numbered 13, after V lost 3 bases and J lost 4 bases. The germline V gene has CDR1 LGHNA and CDR2 YSLEER. CDR3 length: 17 amino acids. CDR3 DNA: TGCGCCAGCAGCCACCCTAGGGGCGGGAGCGTCGCAGATACGCAGTATTTT. As protein: CASSHPRGGSVADTQYF.

The genes are TRBV27 and TRBJ2-7, with D perhaps TRBD1 (6 bases). Trimming removed 9 bases at V and 2 bases at J, with 17 bases between. The V gene's germline CDR1 is MNHEY and CDR2 SMNVEV (reference sequence). The CDR3 loop spans 14 amino acids. CDR3: CASRIQGDAYEQYF. In DNA, the CDR3 is TGTGCCAGTAGAATACAGGGCGACGCCTACGAGCAGTACTTC.

The rearrangement joins TRBV30 to TRBJ2-7, with a weak D call TRBD1 (5 bases). Trimming pared 0 bases from V and 3 bases from J, leaving 9 bases between. This CDR3 region has 13 residues. CDR1 and CDR2 (germline): GTSNPN, SVGIG (reference sequence). This CDR3 is CAWSVAGYYEQYF. The CDR3 DNA follows: TGTGCCTGGAGTGTAGCAGGGTACTACGAGCAGTACTTC.

The table lists this clone with a few counts. The V gene is TRBV6-4, the J gene TRBJ1-1, with D maybe TRBD1 (6 bases). Germline V gene data show CDR1 as MRHNA and CDR2 as SNTAGT. The CDR3 totals 15 residues. V lost 6 bases, J lost 2 bases, and 16 bases lay in between. The CDR3 protein is CASRGAPGFNTEAFF. The CDR3 DNA reads as TGTGCCAGCAGGGGGGCGCCTGGTTTTAACACTGAAGCTTTCTTT.

The rearrangement links TRBV6-5 to TRBJ2-3; no reliable D call. CDR3 size: 12 residues. Between the trimmed V and J ends, which lost 5 bases and 6 bases, there was a span of 9 bases. CDR1 MNHEY and CDR2 SVGAGI come from the germline V gene. CDR3 in amino acids: CASSGPSDTQYF. The CDR3 DNA follows: TGTGCCAGCAGTGGCCCTTCGGATACGCAGTATTTT.

The V and J genes are TRBV4-1 and TRBJ2-1, with D perhaps matching TRBD2 (6 bases). This CDR3 spans 16 amino acids. Germline V gene lookup returns CDR1 MGHRA and CDR2 YSYEKL. V shed 4 bases and J shed 2 bases, with 15 bases lying between them. CDR3 sequence reads: CASSPRAGGTYNEQFF. CDR3 bases: TGCGCCAGCAGCCCGAGGGCTGGGGGGACCTACAATGAGCAGTTCTTC.

In its sample, this clone was seen once. The chain recombines TRBV5-4 with TRBJ1-4, with D hard to call. Germline V gene sequence: CDR1 SGHNT, CDR2 YYREEE (reference sequence). V was cut by 4 bases and J by 8 bases, with 15 bases left in between. The CDR3 spans 14 residues. CDR3 protein: CASSPQAGGEKLFF. CDR3 sequence (DNA): TGTGCCAGCAGCCCGCAGGCAGGAGGGGAAAAACTGTTTTTT.